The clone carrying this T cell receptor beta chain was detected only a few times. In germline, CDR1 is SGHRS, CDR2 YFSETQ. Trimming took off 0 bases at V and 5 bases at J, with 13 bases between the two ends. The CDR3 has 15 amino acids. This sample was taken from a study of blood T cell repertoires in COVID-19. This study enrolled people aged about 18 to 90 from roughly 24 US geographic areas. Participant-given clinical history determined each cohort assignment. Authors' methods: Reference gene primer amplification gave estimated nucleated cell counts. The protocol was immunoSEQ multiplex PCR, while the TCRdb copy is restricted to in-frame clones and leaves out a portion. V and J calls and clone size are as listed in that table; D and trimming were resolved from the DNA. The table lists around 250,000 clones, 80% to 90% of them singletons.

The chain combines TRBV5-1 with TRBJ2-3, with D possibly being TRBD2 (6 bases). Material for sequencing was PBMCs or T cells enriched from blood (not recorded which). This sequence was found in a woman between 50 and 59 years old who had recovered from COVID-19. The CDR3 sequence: CASSLAGTAVDTQYF. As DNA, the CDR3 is TGCGCCAGCAGCTTGGCCGGGACTGCGGTAGATACGCAGTATTTT.